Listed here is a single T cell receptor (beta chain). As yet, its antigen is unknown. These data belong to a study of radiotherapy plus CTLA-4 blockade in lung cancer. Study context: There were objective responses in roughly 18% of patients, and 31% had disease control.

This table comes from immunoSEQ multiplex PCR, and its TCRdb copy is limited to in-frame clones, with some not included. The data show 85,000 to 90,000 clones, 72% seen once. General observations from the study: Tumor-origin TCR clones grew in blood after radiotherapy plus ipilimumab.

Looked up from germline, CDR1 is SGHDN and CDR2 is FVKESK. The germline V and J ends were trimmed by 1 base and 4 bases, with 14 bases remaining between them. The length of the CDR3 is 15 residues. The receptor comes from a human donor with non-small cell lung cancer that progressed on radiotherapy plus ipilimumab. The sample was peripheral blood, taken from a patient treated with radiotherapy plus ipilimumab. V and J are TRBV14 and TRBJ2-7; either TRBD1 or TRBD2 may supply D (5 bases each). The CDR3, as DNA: TGTGCCAGCAGCCAAGTGAGGGGAGAGGGATACGAGCAGTACTTC. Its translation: CASSQVRGEGYEQYF.